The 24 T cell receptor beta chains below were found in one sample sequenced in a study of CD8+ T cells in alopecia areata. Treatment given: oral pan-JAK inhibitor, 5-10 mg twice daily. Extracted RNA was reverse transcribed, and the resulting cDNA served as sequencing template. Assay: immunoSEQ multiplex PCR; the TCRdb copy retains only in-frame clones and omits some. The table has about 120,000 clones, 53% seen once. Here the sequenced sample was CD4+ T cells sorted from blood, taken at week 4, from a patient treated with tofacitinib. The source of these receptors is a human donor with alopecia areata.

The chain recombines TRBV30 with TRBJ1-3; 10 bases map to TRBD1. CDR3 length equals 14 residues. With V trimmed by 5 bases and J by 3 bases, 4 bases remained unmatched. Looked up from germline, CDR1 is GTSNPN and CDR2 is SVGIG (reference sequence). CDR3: CAWSGQGLGNTIYF. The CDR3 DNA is TGTGCCTGGTCGGGACAGGGGCTTGGAAACACCATATATTTT.

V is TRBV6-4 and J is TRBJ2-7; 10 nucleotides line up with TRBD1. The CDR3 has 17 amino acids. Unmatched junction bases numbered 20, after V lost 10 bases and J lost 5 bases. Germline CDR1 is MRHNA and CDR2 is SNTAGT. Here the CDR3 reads CATSGTLRDRGVDEQYF. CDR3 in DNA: TGTGCCACCTCTGGGACCCTCCGGGACAGGGGTGTCGACGAGCAGTACTTC.

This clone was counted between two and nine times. CDR3 loop: CASSLQAGRNGYTF. CDR3 nucleotides: TGTGCCAGCAGCTTACAAGCAGGGCGTAATGGCTACACCTTC. The V gene is TRBV7-9, the J gene TRBJ1-2; TRBD1 might be the D (5 bases). Trimming took 2 bases from V and 6 from J, leaving 13 bases between them. Germline V gene sequence: CDR1 SEHNR, CDR2 FQNEAQ (reference sequence). The CDR3 runs to 14 residues.

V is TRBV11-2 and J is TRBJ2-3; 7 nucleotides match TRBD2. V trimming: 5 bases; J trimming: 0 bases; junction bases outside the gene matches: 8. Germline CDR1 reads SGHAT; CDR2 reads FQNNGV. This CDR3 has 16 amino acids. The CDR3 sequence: CASSPPGGSSTDTQYF. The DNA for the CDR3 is TGTGCCAGCAGCCCCCCGGGGGGATCTAGCACAGATACGCAGTATTTT. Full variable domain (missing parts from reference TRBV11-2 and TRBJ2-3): EAGVAQSPRYKIIEKRQSVAFWCNPISGHATLYWYQQILGQGPKLLIQFQNNGVVDDSQLPKDRFSAERLKGVDSTLKIQPAKLEDSAVYLCASSPPGGSSTDTQYFGPGTRLTVL.

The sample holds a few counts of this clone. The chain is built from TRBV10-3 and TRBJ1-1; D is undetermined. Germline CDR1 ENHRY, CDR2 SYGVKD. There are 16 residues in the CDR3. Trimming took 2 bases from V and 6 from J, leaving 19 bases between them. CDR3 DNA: TGTGCCATCAGTGAGGATGGACTCCCTCGGGTCTCTGAAGCTTTCTTT. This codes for CAISEDGLPRVSEAFF.

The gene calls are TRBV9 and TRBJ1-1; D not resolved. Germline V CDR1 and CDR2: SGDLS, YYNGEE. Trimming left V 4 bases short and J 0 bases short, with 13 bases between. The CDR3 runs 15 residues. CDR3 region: CASSPSPTVNTEAFF. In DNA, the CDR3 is TGTGCCAGCAGCCCGAGTCCGACGGTGAACACTGAAGCTTTCTTT.

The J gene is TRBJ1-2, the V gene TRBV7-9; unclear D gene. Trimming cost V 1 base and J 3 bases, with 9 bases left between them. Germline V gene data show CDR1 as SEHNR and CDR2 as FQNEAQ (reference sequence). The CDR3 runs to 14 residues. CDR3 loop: CASSLGGGYYGYTF. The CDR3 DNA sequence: TGTGCCAGCAGCTTAGGAGGCGGTTACTATGGCTACACCTTC.

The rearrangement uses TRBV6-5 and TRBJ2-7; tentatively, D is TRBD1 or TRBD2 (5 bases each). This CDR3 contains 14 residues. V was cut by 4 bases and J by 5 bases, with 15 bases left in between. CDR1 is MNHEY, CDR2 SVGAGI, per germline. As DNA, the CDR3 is TGTGCCAGCAGTTTGCCGACCGGGGCGAACGAGCAGTACTTC. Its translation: CASSLPTGANEQYF.

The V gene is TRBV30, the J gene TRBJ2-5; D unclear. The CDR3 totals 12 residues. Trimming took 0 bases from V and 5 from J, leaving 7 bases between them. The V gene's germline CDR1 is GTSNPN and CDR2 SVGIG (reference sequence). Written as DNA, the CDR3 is TGTGCCTGGAGTGTAATTGCGGAGACCCAGTACTTC. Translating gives CAWSVIAETQYF.

CDR3 nucleotide sequence: TGCGCCAGCGCAGGGGGGAGTCAGCCCCAGCATTTT. It specifies CASAGGSQPQHF. V and J are TRBV10-2 and TRBJ1-5; 7 bases match TRBD1. Germline CDR1 is WSHSY and CDR2 is SAAADI. Germline trimming cut 8 bases from V and 6 bases from J; bases unmatched to any gene: 4. This CDR3 spans 12 amino acids.

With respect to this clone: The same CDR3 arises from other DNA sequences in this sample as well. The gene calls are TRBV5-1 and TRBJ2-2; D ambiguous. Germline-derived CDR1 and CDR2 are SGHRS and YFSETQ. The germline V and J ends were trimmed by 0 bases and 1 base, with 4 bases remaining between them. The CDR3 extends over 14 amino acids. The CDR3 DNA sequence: TGCGCCAGCAGCTTGGGACAGAACACCGGGGAGCTGTTTTTT. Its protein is CASSLGQNTGELFF.

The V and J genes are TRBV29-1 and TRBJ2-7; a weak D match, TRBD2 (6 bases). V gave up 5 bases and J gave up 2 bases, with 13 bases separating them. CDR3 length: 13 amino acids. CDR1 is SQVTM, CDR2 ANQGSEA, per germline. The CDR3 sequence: CSVFQEGPYEQYF. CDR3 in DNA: TGCAGCGTTTTCCAGGAGGGTCCCTACGAGCAGTACTTC.

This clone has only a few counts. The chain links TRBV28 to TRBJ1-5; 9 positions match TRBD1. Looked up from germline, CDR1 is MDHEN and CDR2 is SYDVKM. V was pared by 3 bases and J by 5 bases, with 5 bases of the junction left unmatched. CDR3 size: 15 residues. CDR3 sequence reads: CASSFRTGVDQPQHF. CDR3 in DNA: TGTGCCAGCAGTTTCCGGACAGGGGTGGATCAGCCCCAGCATTTT.

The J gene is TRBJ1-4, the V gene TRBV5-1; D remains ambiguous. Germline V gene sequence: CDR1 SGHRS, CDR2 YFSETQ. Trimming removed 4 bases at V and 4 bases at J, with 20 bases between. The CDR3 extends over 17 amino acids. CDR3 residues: CASSPSRHSKINEKLFF. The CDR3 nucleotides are TGCGCCAGCAGCCCATCTCGACATAGCAAAATTAATGAAAAACTGTTTTTT.

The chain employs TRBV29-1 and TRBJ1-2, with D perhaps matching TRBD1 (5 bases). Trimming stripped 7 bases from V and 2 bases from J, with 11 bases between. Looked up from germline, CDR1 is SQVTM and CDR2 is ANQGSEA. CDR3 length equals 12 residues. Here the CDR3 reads CSDQGPNYGYTF. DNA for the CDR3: TGCAGCGACCAGGGTCCGAACTATGGCTACACCTTC. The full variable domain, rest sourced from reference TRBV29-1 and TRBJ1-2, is SAVISQKPSRDICQRGTSLTIQCQVDSQVTMMFWYRQQPGQSLTLIATANQGSEATYESGFVIDKFPISRPNLTFSTLTVSNMSPEDSSIYLCSDQGPNYGYTFGSGTRLTVV.

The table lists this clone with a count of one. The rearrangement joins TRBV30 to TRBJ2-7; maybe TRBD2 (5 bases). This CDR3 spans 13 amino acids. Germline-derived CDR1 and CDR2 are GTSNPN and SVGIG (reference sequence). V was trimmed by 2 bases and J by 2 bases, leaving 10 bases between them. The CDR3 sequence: CAWSPRLTYEQYF. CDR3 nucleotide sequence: TGTGCCTGGAGTCCCCGACTAACCTACGAGCAGTACTTC.

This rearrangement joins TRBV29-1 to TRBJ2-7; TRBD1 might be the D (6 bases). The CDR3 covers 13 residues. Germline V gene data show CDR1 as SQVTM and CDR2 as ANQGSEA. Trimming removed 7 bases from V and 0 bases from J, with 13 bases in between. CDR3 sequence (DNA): TGCAGCGCACAGGGCCTCTACTCCTACGAGCAGTACTTC. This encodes CSAQGLYSYEQYF.

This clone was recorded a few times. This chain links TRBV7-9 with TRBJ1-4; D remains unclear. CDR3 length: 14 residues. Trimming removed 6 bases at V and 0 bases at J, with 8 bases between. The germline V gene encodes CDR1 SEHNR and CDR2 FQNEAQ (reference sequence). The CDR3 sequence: CASSFFATNEKLFF. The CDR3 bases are TGTGCCAGCAGTTTCTTCGCAACTAATGAAAAACTGTTTTTT.

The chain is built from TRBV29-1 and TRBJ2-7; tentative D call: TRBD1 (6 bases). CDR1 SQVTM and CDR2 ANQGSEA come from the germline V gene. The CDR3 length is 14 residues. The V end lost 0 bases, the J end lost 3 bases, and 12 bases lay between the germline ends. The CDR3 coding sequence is TGCAGCGTTGAAGATTTCGGGACAAACTACGAGCAGTACTTC. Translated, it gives CSVEDFGTNYEQYF.

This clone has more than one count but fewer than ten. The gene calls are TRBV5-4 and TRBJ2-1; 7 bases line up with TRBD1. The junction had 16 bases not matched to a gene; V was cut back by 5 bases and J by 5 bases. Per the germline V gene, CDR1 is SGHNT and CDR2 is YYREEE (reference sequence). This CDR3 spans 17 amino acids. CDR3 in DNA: TGTGCCAGCAGGATAACAGGGGTCCCGATTTACCACAATGAGCAGTTCTTC. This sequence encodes CASRITGVPIYHNEQFF.

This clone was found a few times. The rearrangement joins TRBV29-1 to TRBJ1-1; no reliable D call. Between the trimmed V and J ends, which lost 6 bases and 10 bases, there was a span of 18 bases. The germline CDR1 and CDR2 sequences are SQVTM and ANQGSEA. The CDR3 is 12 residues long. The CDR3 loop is CSVVTLDEGAFF. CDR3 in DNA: TGCAGCGTGGTGACTCTCGACGAAGGAGCTTTCTTT.

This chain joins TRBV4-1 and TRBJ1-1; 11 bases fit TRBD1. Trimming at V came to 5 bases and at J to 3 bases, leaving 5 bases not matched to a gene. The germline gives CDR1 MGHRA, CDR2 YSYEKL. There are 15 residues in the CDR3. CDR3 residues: CASSRGDRGDTEAFF. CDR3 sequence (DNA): TGCGCCAGCAGCAGGGGGGACAGGGGGGACACTGAAGCTTTCTTT.

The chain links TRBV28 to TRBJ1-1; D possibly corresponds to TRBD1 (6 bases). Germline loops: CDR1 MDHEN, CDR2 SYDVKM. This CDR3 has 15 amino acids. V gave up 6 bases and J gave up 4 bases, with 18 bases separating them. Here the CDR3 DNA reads TGTGCCAGCAGCCCGAGGGGGTCGGGGTCCACTGAAGCTTTCTTT. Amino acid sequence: CASSPRGSGSTEAFF.

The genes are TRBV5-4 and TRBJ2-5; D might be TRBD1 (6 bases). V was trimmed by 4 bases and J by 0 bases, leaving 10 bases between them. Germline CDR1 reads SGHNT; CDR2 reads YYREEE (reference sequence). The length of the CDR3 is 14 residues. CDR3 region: CASSPDSHQETQYF. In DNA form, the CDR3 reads TGTGCCAGCAGCCCGGACAGCCACCAAGAGACCCAGTACTTC.